This record covers a single T cell receptor beta chain. These data come from a study of control samples from healthy donors and cancer patients. This table comes from immunoSEQ multiplex PCR, and its TCRdb copy is limited to in-frame clones, with some not included. This sample carries roughly 120,000 clones, about 92% of them seen once, and the ten largest clones take more than 1.5%. This CDR3 has 13 residues. CDR1 is SGHTA, CDR2 FQGTGA, per germline. Trimming removed 1 base at V and 1 base at J, with 2 bases between. The V gene is TRBV7-3, the J gene TRBJ1-3; D is ambiguous. The sequencing sample was made of PBMCs. The TCR comes from a man aged 50 or older with head and neck cancer. CDR3 amino acids: CASSLISGNTIYF. CDR3 bases: TGTGCCAGCAGCTTAATTTCTGGAAACACCATATATTTT.